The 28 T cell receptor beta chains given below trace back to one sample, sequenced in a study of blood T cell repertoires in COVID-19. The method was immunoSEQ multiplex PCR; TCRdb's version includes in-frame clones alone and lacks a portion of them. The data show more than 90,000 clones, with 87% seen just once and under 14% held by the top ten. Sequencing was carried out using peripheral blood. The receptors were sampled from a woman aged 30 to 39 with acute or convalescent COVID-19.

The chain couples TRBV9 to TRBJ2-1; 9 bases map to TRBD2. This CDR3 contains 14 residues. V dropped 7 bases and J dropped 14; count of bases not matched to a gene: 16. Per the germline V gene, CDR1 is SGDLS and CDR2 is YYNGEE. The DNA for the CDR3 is TGTGCCAGCGGCAGCGGGGGGCCGACCTCCGGAGAGTTCTTC. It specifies CASGSGGPTSGEFF.

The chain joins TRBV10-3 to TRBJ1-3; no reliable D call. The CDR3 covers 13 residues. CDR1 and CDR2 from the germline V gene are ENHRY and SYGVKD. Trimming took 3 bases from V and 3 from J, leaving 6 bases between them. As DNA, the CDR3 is TGTGCCATCAGTGAAGGAGGTGGAAACACCATATATTTT. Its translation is CAISEGGGNTIYF.

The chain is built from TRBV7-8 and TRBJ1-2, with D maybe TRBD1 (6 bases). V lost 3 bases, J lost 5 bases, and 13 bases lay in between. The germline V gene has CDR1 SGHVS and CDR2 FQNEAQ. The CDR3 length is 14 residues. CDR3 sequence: CASSLKGDGYGYTF. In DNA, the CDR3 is TGTGCCAGCAGCTTGAAGGGGGATGGGTATGGCTACACCTTC.

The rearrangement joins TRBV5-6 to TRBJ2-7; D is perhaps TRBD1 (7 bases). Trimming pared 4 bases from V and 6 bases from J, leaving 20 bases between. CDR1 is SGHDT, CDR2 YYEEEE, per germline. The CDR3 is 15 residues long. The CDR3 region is CASSLLDREVAEQYF. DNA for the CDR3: TGTGCCAGCAGCCTCCTTGACAGGGAGGTAGCCGAGCAGTACTTC. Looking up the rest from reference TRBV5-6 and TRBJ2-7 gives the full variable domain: DAGVTQSPTHLIKTRGQQVTLRCSPKSGHDTVSWYQQALGQGPQFIFQYYEEEERQRGNFPDRFSGHQFPNYSSELNVNALLLGDSALYLCASSLLDREVAEQYFGPGTRLTVT.

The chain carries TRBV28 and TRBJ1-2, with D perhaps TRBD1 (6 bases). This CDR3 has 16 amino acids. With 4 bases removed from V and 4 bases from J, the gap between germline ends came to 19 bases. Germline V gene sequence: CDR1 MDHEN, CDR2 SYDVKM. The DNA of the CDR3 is TGTGCCAGCAGTTCAGTACCGGGGCAGGGGATCTATGGCTACACCTTC. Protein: CASSSVPGQGIYGYTF.

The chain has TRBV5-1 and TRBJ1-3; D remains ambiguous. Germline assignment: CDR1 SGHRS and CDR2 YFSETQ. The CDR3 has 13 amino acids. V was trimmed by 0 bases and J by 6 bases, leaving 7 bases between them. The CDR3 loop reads CASSLGRENTIYF. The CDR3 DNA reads TGCGCCAGCAGCTTGGGACGGGAAAACACCATATATTTT.

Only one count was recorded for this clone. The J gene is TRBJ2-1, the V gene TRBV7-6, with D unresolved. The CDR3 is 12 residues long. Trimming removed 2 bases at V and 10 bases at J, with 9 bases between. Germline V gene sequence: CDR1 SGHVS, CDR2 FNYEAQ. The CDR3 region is CASSLKAREQFF. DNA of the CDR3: TGTGCCAGCAGCTTAAAAGCGAGGGAGCAGTTCTTC.

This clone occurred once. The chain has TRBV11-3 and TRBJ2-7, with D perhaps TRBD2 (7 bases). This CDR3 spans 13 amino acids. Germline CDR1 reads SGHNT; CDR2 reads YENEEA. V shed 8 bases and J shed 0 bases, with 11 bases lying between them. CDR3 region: CASEGGSSYEQYF. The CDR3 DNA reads TGTGCCAGCGAGGGGGGGAGCTCCTACGAGCAGTACTTC.

As DNA, the CDR3 is TGTGCCAGCAGCGCGGGAAACACCATATATTTT. Its translation is CASSAGNTIYF. The chain has TRBV11-2 and TRBJ1-3; the D is unclear. V was trimmed by 5 bases and J by 4 bases, leaving 3 bases between them. This CDR3 spans 11 amino acids. Germline CDR1 and CDR2: SGHAT and FQNNGV.

The CDR3 loop is CATSDSTGSGSYTF. The CDR3 DNA reads TGTGCCACCAGTGACTCGACAGGGTCGGGTAGCTACACCTTC. The V gene is TRBV24-1, the J gene TRBJ1-2, with 7 bases lining up with TRBD1. Trimming removed 4 bases from V and 9 bases from J; junction bases left unmatched: 10. This CDR3 region has 14 residues. Looked up from germline, CDR1 is KGHDR and CDR2 is SFDVKD.

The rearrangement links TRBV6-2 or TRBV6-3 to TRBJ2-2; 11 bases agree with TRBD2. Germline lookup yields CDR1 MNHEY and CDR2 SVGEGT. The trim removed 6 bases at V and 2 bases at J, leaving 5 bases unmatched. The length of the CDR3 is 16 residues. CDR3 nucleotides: TGTGCCAGCAGCCCTACTAGCGGGGGTAACACCGGGGAGCTGTTTTTT. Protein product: CASSPTSGGNTGELFF.

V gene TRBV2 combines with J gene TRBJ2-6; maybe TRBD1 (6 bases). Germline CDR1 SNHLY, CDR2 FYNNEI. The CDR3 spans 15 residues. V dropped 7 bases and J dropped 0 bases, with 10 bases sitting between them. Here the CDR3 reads CASKGDYSGANVLTF. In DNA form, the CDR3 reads TGTGCCAGCAAGGGGGATTACTCTGGGGCCAACGTCCTGACTTTC.

This chain's CDR3 is CASRNSGGLNEKLFF. DNA for the CDR3: TGTGCCAGCAGGAATTCTGGGGGGTTAAATGAAAAACTGTTTTTT. V gene TRBV28 combines with J gene TRBJ1-4, with a tentative D call TRBD1 (5 bases). The CDR3 spans 15 residues. Trimming left V 6 bases short and J 5 bases short, with 16 bases between. Germline CDR1 is MDHEN and CDR2 is SYDVKM.

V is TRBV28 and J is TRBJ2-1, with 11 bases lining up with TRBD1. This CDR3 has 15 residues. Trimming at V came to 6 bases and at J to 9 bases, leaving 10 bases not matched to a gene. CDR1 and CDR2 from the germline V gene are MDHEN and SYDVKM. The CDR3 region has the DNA TGTGCCAGCAGCTCTCGGGACAGGGGGTTCGGTGAGCAGTTCTTC. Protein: CASSSRDRGFGEQFF. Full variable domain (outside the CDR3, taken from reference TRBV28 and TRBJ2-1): DVKVTQSSRYLVKRTGEKVFLECVQDMDHENMFWYRQDPGLGLRLIYFSYDVKMKEKGDIPEGYSVSREKKERFSLILESASTNQTSMYLCASSSRDRGFGEQFFGPGTRLTVL.

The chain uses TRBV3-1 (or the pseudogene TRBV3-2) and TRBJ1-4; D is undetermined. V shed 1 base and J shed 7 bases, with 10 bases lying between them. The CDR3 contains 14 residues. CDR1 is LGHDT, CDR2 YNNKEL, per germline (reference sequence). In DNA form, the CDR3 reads TGTGCCAGCAGCCAAGCCCTAGGAAGTGAAAAACTGTTTTTT. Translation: CASSQALGSEKLFF.

The CDR3 DNA is TGTGCCAGCAGTATCTGGGGAACAGGGGGCTCAGGGGAGCTGTTTTTT. The encoded protein is CASSIWGTGGSGELFF. This chain joins TRBV28 and TRBJ2-2; 9 bases agree with TRBD1. There are 16 residues in the CDR3. V dropped 5 bases and J dropped 8; count of bases not matched to a gene: 12. In germline, CDR1 is MDHEN, CDR2 SYDVKM.

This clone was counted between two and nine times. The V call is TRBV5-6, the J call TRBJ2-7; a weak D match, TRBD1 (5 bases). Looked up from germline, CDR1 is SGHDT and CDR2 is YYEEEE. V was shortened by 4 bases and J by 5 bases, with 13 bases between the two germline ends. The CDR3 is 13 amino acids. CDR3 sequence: CASSPWGGHEQYF. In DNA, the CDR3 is TGTGCCAGCAGCCCCTGGGGCGGCCACGAGCAGTACTTC.

CDR3 DNA: TGTGCCAGCAGTTACTCCCGGGGGGTGGCCTACAATGAGCAGTTCTTC. Encoded protein: CASSYSRGVAYNEQFF. This rearrangement joins TRBV6-2 or TRBV6-3 to TRBJ2-1, with 7 bases that match TRBD2. J gave up 2 bases and V 0 bases, and 4 bases lay outside the gene matches. Germline CDR1 reads MNHEY; CDR2 reads SVGEGT. The CDR3 is 16 amino acids.

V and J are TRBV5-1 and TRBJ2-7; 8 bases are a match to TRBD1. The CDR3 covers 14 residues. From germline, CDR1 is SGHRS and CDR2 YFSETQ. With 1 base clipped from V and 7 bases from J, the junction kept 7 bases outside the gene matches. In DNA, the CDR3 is TGCGCCAGCAGCTTGACAGGGGGGTATGATGAGCAGTACTTC. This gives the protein CASSLTGGYDEQYF. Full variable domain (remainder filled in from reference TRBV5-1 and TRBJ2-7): KAGVTQTPRYLIKTRGQQVTLSCSPISGHRSVSWYQQTPGQGLQFLFEYFSETQRNKGNFPGRFSGRQFSNSRSEMNVSTLELGDSALYLCASSLTGGYDEQYFGPGTRLTVT.

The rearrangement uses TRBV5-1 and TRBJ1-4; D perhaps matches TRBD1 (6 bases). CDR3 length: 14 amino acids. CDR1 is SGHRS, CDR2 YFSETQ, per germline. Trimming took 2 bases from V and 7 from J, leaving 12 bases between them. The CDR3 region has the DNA TGCGCCAGCAGCTTACAGGGTAGAGGTGAAAAACTGTTTTTT. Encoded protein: CASSLQGRGEKLFF.

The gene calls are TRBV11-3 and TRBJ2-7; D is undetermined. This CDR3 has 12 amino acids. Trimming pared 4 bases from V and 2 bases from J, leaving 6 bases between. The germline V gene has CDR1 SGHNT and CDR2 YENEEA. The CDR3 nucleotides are TGTGCCAGCAGCTCTAGTGCCTACGAGCAGTACTTC. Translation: CASSSSAYEQYF.

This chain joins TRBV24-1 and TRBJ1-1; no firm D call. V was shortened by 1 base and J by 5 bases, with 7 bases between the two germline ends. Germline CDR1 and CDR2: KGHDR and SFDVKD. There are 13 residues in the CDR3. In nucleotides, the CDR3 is TGTGCCACCAGTGATTTATGGGAGACTGAAGCTTTCTTT. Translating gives CATSDLWETEAFF.

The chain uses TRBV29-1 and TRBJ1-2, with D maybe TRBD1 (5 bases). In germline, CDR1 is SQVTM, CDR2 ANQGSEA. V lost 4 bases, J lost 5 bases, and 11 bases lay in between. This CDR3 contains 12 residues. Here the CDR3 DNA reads TGCAGCGTTGTGTCGGCAGGGTATGGCTACACCTTC. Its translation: CSVVSAGYGYTF.

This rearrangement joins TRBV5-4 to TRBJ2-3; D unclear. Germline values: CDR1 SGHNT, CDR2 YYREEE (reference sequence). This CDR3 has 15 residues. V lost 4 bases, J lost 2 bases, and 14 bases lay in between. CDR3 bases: TGTGCCAGCAGCATTGCGGAGAACCCCACAGATACGCAGTATTTT. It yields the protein CASSIAENPTDTQYF.

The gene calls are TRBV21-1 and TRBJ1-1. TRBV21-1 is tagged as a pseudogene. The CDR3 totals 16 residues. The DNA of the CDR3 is TGTGCCAGCAGCCCCCGCGGCGGGGGCCGTAGCACTGAAGCTTTCTTT. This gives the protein CASSPRGGGRSTEAFF.

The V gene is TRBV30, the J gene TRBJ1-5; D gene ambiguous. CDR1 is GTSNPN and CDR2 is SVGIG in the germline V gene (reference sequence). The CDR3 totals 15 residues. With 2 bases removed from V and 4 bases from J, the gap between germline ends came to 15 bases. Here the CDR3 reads CAWSKGSFSNQPQHF. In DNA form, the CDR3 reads TGTGCCTGGAGTAAAGGGAGTTTTTCAAATCAGCCCCAGCATTTT.

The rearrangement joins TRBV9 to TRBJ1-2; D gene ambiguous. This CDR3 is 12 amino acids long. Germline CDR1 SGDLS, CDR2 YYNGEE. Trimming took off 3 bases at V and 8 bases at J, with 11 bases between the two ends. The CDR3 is CASSDSGSGYTF. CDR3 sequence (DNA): TGTGCCAGCAGCGATTCGGGGTCGGGCTACACCTTC.

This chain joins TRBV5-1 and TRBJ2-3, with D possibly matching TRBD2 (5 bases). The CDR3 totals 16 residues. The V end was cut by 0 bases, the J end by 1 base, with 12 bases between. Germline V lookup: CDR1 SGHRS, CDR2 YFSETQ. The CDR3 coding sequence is TGCGCCAGCAGCTTGGGGGCGGACTCAGGCACAGATACGCAGTATTTT. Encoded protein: CASSLGADSGTDTQYF.